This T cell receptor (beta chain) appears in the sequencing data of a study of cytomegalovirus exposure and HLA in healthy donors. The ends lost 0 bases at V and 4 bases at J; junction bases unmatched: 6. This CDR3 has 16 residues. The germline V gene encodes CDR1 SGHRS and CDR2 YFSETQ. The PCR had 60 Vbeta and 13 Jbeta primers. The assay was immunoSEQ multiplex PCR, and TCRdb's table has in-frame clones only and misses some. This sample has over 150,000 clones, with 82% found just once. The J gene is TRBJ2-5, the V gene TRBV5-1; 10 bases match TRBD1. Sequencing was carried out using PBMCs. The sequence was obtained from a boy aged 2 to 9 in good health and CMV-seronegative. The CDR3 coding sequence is TGCGCCAGCAGCTTGGAAGGGACAGGGGTAGGAGAGACCCAGTACTTC. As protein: CASSLEGTGVGETQYF.